The clone carrying this T cell receptor (beta chain) came up a few times. No antigen is known for it. With 60 Vbeta and 13 Jbeta primers, the PCR was carried out. Libraries were prepared by immunoSEQ multiplex PCR; TCRdb keeps only in-frame clonotypes and omits some of them. Of about 130,000 clones detected, about 8.5% appear once; the ten largest clones hold 5% to 6%. The sample originates from a study of cytomegalovirus exposure and HLA in healthy donors. Study-wide findings and caveats: There were some 150 TCR beta chains listed as cytomegalovirus-associated. A later analysis found common viral pathogens apparently linked to several of the most significant clusters. One cluster of highly shared sequence variants probably arose as a sequencing artifact.

Germline-derived CDR1 and CDR2 are SGHDT and YYEEEE. V gave up 3 bases and J gave up 4 bases, with 7 bases separating them. The CDR3 has 12 residues. The chain joins TRBV5-6 to TRBJ1-2; the D is unclear. Sequencing input: PBMCs. This TCR was recovered from a man aged 35 to 55 in good health and CMV-seronegative. CDR3 in amino acids: CASSSTVYGYTF. The CDR3 DNA reads as TGTGCCAGCAGCTCTACAGTCTATGGCTACACCTTC.